The rows below give T cell receptor beta chains drawn from one sample of a study of T cell responses to AZD1222 COVID-19 vaccine. Profiling relied on immunoSEQ multiplex PCR, and the TCRdb table lists in-frame clones only, not all of them. There are about 94,000 clones in the sample; around 87% occur only once, and around an eighth lies in the top ten. The specimen comprised peripheral blood, sampled 28 days after the second AZD1222 dose. These receptors were obtained from an adult who received the AZD1222 COVID-19 vaccine. CDR3s include the opening cysteine and the closing phenylalanine or tryptophan. The D gene is left open where the match is weak. A row's size may be missing; if present it is once, few, many or a size class.

CDR3aa | v_gene | abundance | d_gene | j_gene | len
CASSLAGGDEQFF | TRBV12-3/TRBV12-4 | NA | TRBD1 | TRBJ2-1 | 13
CASSLGGQPTINYGYTF | TRBV5-6 | NA | NA | TRBJ1-2 | 17
CASSSPRGAQGSYEQYF | TRBV5-1 | NA | NA | TRBJ2-7 | 17
CASSTLPQTQPQHF | TRBV6-5 | NA | NA | TRBJ1-5 | 14
CASSIARPRDQPQHF | TRBV19 | NA | NA | TRBJ1-5 | 15
CASGTRLASSYNEQFF | TRBV19 | NA | TRBD2 | TRBJ2-1 | 16
CASSPGTGIGTDTQYF | TRBV5-1 | NA | TRBD1 | TRBJ2-3 | 16
CASSQVLASPLETQYF | TRBV5-5 | NA | NA | TRBJ2-5 | 16
CASSFTGTGGYYYGYTF | TRBV5-6 | NA | TRBD1 | TRBJ1-2 | 17
CASSRQRGANVLTF | TRBV2 | NA | NA | TRBJ2-6 | 14
CASSYGGTYGYTF | TRBV12-3/TRBV12-4 | NA | NA | TRBJ1-2 | 13
CSASRGLLNEQFF | TRBV20-1 | NA | NA | TRBJ2-1 | 13
CASRLAGVGHEQYF | TRBV28 | many | TRBD2 | TRBJ2-7 | 14
CASSEGLAAETQYF | TRBV10-1 | NA | NA | TRBJ2-5 | 14
CASSRSGTYEQYF | TRBV7-2 | NA | NA | TRBJ2-7 | 13
CASSGLGDTEAFF | TRBV18 | NA | NA | TRBJ1-1 | 13
CASSPGQGAYEQYF | TRBV5-4 | once | TRBD1 | TRBJ2-7 | 14
CACVVDGQPQHF | TRBV30 | NA | NA | TRBJ1-5 | 12
CASSQASLNGQPQHF | TRBV3-1/TRBV3-2 | NA | NA | TRBJ1-5 | 15
CASSVAGSTDTQYF | TRBV9 | NA | NA | TRBJ2-3 | 14
CASSPGELAQGAYQPQHF | TRBV5-5 | NA | TRBD1 | TRBJ1-5 | 18
CASSLGSVYGYTF | TRBV12-3/TRBV12-4 | NA | NA | TRBJ1-2 | 13
CASSLVSGQFDSGNTIYF | TRBV7-9 | NA | NA | TRBJ1-3 | 18
CSTLAGDAEQYF | TRBV29-1 | NA | TRBD2 | TRBJ2-7 | 12
CASSKPGQGNEKLFF | TRBV21-1 | once | NA | TRBJ1-4 | 15
CASSQYRTGELFF | TRBV12-3/TRBV12-4 | once | NA | TRBJ2-2 | 13
CASSLIAGETDTQYF | TRBV27 | NA | TRBD2 | TRBJ2-3 | 15
CASSLAGAQETQYF | TRBV5-1 | NA | TRBD2 | TRBJ2-5 | 14
CASSEGGTVTEAFF | TRBV6-1 | NA | TRBD1 | TRBJ1-1 | 14
CASSFGTGVFDTQYF | TRBV5-1 | NA | TRBD1 | TRBJ2-3 | 15
CASSQVSRDYGYTF | TRBV4-2 | NA | NA | TRBJ1-2 | 14
CASGLQGVNTEAFF | TRBV5-4 | NA | NA | TRBJ1-1 | 14
CASSLVTGTDTQYF | TRBV13 | medium-sized | NA | TRBJ2-3 | 14
CAWNFGGWEQYF | TRBV30 | NA | NA | TRBJ2-7 | 12
CATSDRRGGGADTQYF | TRBV24-1 | NA | NA | TRBJ2-3 | 16
CASSLNFPSQETQYF | TRBV5-1 | NA | NA | TRBJ2-5 | 15
CASSSTGYSNQPQHF | TRBV27 | NA | NA | TRBJ1-5 | 15
CASNAGPGYAQPQHF | TRBV6-5 | NA | NA | TRBJ1-5 | 15
CASTDRVGYTF | TRBV2 | NA | TRBD1 | TRBJ1-2 | 11
CASSLGTSGRAETQYF | TRBV5-1 | NA | TRBD2 | TRBJ2-5 | 16
CASSRDPTGELFF | TRBV11-1 | NA | NA | TRBJ2-2 | 13
CASSARTSGDNEQFF | TRBV11-3 | NA | TRBD2 | TRBJ2-1 | 15
CASSYSGERIHEQYF | TRBV6-6 | NA | NA | TRBJ2-7 | 15